This passage covers 9 T cell receptor beta chains from one sample sequenced in a study of shared clonotypes between healthy human individuals (TCRdb year 2020). CD8 naive samples were CD45RO-negative cells positively selected for CCR7, giving a CD45RA+CCR7+ population that excluded TemRA cells. Library preparation used the immunoSEQ multiplex PCR assay. As stored in TCRdb, this immuneACCESS dataset retains in-frame rearrangements with V and J assigned. A fraction of the clones does not appear; measured against another copy, unresolved V genes explain less than half of the discrepancy, and the remainder lacks a known reason. The sample table contains some 740,000 clones; only one count was recorded for 80% to 95% of them. The ten largest clones represent 24% of the sample. Sequenced input: naive CD8+ T cells sorted from blood. The label giving this sample's cell subset or site can be read as: CD45RA+CCR7+. The receptors originated from a man between 25 and 39 years old in good health.

The rearrangement links TRBV7-9 to TRBJ2-1; 7 bases agree with TRBD2. The ends lost 4 bases at V and 4 bases at J; junction bases unmatched: 10. The CDR3 totals 16 residues. Germline V gives CDR1 SEHNR, CDR2 FQNEAQ (reference sequence). This CDR3 reads CASSSPSGTTYNEQFF. CDR3 in DNA: TGTGCCAGCAGCTCCCCGTCCGGGACTACATACAATGAGCAGTTCTTC.

V usage is TRBV20-1 and J usage is TRBJ2-7, with D tentatively TRBD1 (5 bases). Germline loops: CDR1 DFQATT, CDR2 SNEGSKA (reference sequence). This CDR3 has 9 residues. The CDR3 loop is CRGPYEQYF. DNA of the CDR3: TGCAGGGGGCCCTACGAGCAGTACTTC.

This clone is a singleton in its sample. The rearrangement joins TRBV5-1 to TRBJ2-7; TRBD2 matches at 8 bases. The CDR3 covers 16 residues. J gave up 1 base and V 4 bases, and 10 bases lay outside the gene matches. CDR1 is SGHRS and CDR2 is YFSETQ in the germline V gene. CDR3 nucleotides: TGCGCCAGCAGCGGAGGCATAGCGGGAATGTCCTACGAGCAGTACTTC. Its protein product is CASSGGIAGMSYEQYF.

The count of this clone is one. The J gene is TRBJ2-1, the V gene TRBV11-2; D is unresolved. Trimming shortened V by 0 bases and J by 5 bases, and 5 bases separated the two germline ends. CDR3 size: 13 residues. The germline CDR1 and CDR2 sequences are SGHAT and FQNNGV. CDR3 coding DNA: TGTGCCAGCAGCTTAGAGTCTCACAATGAGCAGTTCTTC. This codes for CASSLESHNEQFF.

This chain joins TRBV5-1 and TRBJ1-1; D ambiguous. The germline CDR1 and CDR2 sequences are SGHRS and YFSETQ. V lost 7 bases and J lost 2, with 9 bases in between. The CDR3 runs to 12 residues. DNA of the CDR3: TGCGCCAGCCGCTGGGGTAACACTGAAGCTTTCTTT. Residues: CASRWGNTEAFF.

This clone was seen only once. V usage is TRBV6-1 and J usage is TRBJ2-7, with 9 nucleotides matching TRBD2. The CDR3 runs 15 residues. J gave up 1 base and V 3 bases, and 4 bases lay outside the gene matches. Germline lookup yields CDR1 MNHNS and CDR2 SASEGT. The DNA for the CDR3 is TGTGCCAGCAGTGATAGTCTAGCGGGGTCCTACGAGCAGTACTTC. As protein: CASSDSLAGSYEQYF.

The chain couples TRBV27 to TRBJ2-7, with unresolved D. With 3 bases removed from V and 3 bases from J, the gap between germline ends came to 15 bases. Germline V CDR1 and CDR2: MNHEY, SMNVEV (reference sequence). This CDR3 comprises 15 residues. The CDR3 region is CASSFADPGFYEQYF. The CDR3 DNA is TGTGCCAGCAGTTTCGCGGACCCGGGCTTCTACGAGCAGTACTTC.

V is TRBV10-3 and J is TRBJ1-2; D gene unclear. Trimming cost V 0 bases and J 3 bases, with 17 bases left between them. Germline V gene sequence: CDR1 ENHRY, CDR2 SYGVKD. This CDR3 is 17 amino acids long. This CDR3 reads CAISESVLREGDYGYTF. CDR3 nucleotide sequence: TGTGCCATCAGTGAGTCGGTCCTTAGGGAGGGCGACTATGGCTACACCTTC.

The rearrangement links TRBV5-1 to TRBJ1-4; D remains unclear. The V end lost 4 bases, the J end lost 3 bases, and 13 bases lay between the germline ends. The CDR3 is 15 amino acids. Germline loops: CDR1 SGHRS, CDR2 YFSETQ. The CDR3 region is CASSRTGRANEKLFF. DNA for the CDR3: TGCGCCAGCAGCAGGACGGGAAGGGCTAATGAAAAACTGTTTTTT.